The TCR beta chain under discussion was sequenced for a study of blood T cell repertoires in COVID-19. Looking at the study overall: PBMCs, B-cell-depleted T cells, or T cells were the source of the cDNA or gDNA that made up the material.

The CDR3 is made up of 14 amino acids. Germline V lookup: CDR1 SGHAT, CDR2 FQNNGV. V trimming: 1 base; J trimming: 8 bases; junction bases outside the gene matches: 4. The study recruited people aged about 18 to 95 years across approximately 24 US areas. Clinical histories supplied by participants themselves formed the basis of cohort assignment. Each recovered donor of Cohort 3 presented with two negative PCRs, clearance, or symptom resolution. Assay: immunoSEQ multiplex PCR; the TCRdb copy retains only in-frame clones and omits some. Of about 130,000 clones listed, around 88% were seen once; the top ten hold about 2.5%.

Input material: PBMCs or T cells enriched from blood (not recorded which). This chain joins TRBV11-2 and TRBJ2-1; 8 bases match TRBD2. The sequence came from a woman between 45 and 65 years old who had recovered from COVID-19. CDR3 bases: TGTGCCAGCAGCTTAGGCGGGGGGAGAGATGAGCAGTTCTTC. Its translation: CASSLGGGRDEQFF.